The T cell receptor beta chain under discussion was sequenced for a study of T cell repertoires in cytomegalovirus infection. Study-wide background: Use of recently identified HLA-C-restricted and well-studied HLA-B-restricted CMV epitopes was part of the study. From public TCR beta signatures came an indication of both CMV infection and matching HLA type. Study-wide points: Cumulative public TCR beta family frequency identified CMV carriers with the relevant HLA. CMV-specific HLA-C-restricted TCR beta clonotypes dominated the ex vivo response.

About this clonotype: Antigen specificity is unknown.

CDR1 SEHNR and CDR2 FQNEAQ come from the germline V gene (reference sequence). The CDR3 extends over 11 amino acids. Trimming removed 0 bases from V and 10 bases from J, with 6 bases in between. TCRdb recomputed calls from the reads with MiXCR, one row per CDR3 protein. The sample shows roughly 990,000 distinct CDR3 sequences, around 30% of them seen only once. The chain uses TRBV7-9 and TRBJ1-1; D is undetermined. The source was cultured CD8+ T cells from PBMCs, collected from culture after CMV antigen stimulation. This sequence originates from a human donor in good health (CMV status not recorded). Some clones in this sample may be carry-over from other donors' samples. This CDR3 reads CASSLARGAFF. The CDR3 DNA reads TGTGCCAGCAGCTTAGCGCGGGGAGCTTTCTTT.